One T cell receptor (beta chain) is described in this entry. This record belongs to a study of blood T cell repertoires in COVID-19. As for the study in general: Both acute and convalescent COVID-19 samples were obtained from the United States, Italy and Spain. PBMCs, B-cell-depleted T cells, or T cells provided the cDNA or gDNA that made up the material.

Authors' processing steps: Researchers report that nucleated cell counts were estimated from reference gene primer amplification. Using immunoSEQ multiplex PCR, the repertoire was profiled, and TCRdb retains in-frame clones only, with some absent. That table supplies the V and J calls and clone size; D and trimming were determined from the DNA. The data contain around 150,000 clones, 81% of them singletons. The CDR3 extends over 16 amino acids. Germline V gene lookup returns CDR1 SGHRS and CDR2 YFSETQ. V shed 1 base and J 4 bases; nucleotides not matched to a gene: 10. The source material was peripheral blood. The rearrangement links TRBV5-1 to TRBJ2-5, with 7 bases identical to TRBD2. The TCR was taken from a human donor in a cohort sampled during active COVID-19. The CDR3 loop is CASSLMGGEWGETQYF. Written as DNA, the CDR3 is TGCGCCAGCAGCTTGATGGGAGGGGAGTGGGGAGAGACCCAGTACTTC.